The T cell receptor beta chain described here comes from a study of CD8+CD57+ T cells in acquired aplastic anemia. In this sample, this clonotype turned up a few times. Profiling of TCR beta VDJ combinations and CDR3 sequences used genomic DNA as template. TCRdb re-called the reads through MiXCR, storing one row per CDR3 protein. The sample includes some 200,000 distinct CDR3 sequences, roughly 35% seen only once; the top ten take around 1.1%. CDR1 and CDR2 (germline): LGHDT, YNNKEL (reference sequence). The V and J ends lost 4 bases and 0 bases, in that order; junction bases with no gene match: 5. The CDR3 has 17 residues.

The chain employs TRBV3-1 and TRBJ2-7; 14 bases line up with TRBD2. Sequencing input: sorted CD4+, CD8+, or CD8+CD57+ T cells (not recorded which) from PBMCs. The sequence was collected from a human donor in good health, serving as a control. This CDR3 reads CASSRLGTSGSSYEQYF. CDR3 bases: TGTGCCAGCAGCCGCCTCGGGACTAGCGGGAGCTCCTACGAGCAGTACTTC.